Listed below are T cell receptor beta chains from one sample, sequenced in a study of T cell responses to AZD1222 COVID-19 vaccine. Sequencing was performed with immunoSEQ multiplex PCR; in TCRdb, only in-frame clones are kept and a portion is missing. The sample contains some 140,000 clones, around 93% of which appear only once. The sample consisted of peripheral blood, taken 28 days after the second AZD1222 dose. The receptor source for this set is an adult who received the AZD1222 COVID-19 vaccine. CDR3s include the opening cysteine and the closing phenylalanine or tryptophan. The D gene is left open where the match is weak. A row's size may be missing; if present it is once, few, many or a size class.

j_gene,v_gene,d_gene,abundance,CDR3nt,CDR3aa
TRBJ1-4,TRBV29-1,.,once,TGCAGCGTTGAACACGGGGGTGGTGAAAAACTGTTTTTT,CSVEHGGGEKLFF
TRBJ2-3,TRBV7-9,TRBD1,.,TGTGCCAGCAGCCCGCCGGACAGGAGCACAGATACGCAGTATTTT,CASSPPDRSTDTQYF
TRBJ1-4,TRBV3-1/TRBV3-2,TRBD1,.,TGTGCCAGCAGCCAAGACGACAGGGCGCGTGAAAAACTGTTTTTT,CASSQDDRAREKLFF
TRBJ2-5,TRBV5-4,TRBD2,few,TGTGCCAGCAGCTTGGAAACTAGCGGGGCGGAGACCCAGTACTTC,CASSLETSGAETQYF
TRBJ2-3,TRBV27,.,.,TGTGCCAGCAGTTTAATTGGCGGGGTGAGGGATACGCAGTATTTT,CASSLIGGVRDTQYF
TRBJ1-1,TRBV5-4,.,.,TGTGCCAGCAACCGGGGGGGGGCGCCGAACACTGAAGCTTTCTTT,CASNRGGAPNTEAFF
TRBJ2-5,TRBV5-5,.,once,TGTGCCAGCAGCAACGATAGGGGGGAGACCCAGTACTTC,CASSNDRGETQYF
TRBJ1-4,TRBV4-2,.,.,TGTGCCAGCAGCCAAGAGGGGCGGTCCTCAGAAAAACTGTTTTTT,CASSQEGRSSEKLFF
TRBJ1-1,TRBV6-5,.,.,TGTGCCAGCACACCGTCGGGGCCAGTGGGGACTGAAGCTTTCTTT,CASTPSGPVGTEAFF
TRBJ2-3,TRBV5-1,.,.,TGCGCCAGCAGCTTGGCGGACCCGGGAGATACGCAGTATTTT,CASSLADPGDTQYF
TRBJ1-1,TRBV28,.,.,TGTGCCAGCAGTTTTCCAGGGCACACTGAAGCTTTCTTT,CASSFPGHTEAFF
TRBJ1-1,TRBV7-3,.,.,TGTGCCAGCAGCTTCGCCCCCGGGACTGAAGCTTTCTTT,CASSFAPGTEAFF
TRBJ2-7,TRBV10-3,.,.,TGTGCCTTAGGTAGTACGGTCTACGAGCAGTACTTC,CALGSTVYEQYF
TRBJ2-3,TRBV9,TRBD1,once,TGTGCCAGCAGCGTTCAGGACAGGGTCGGTGATACGCAGTATTTT,CASSVQDRVGDTQYF
TRBJ1-5,TRBV11-2,.,.,TGTGCCAGCAGCTCAACGACAGGCGGAGGACAGCCCCAGCATTTT,CASSSTTGGGQPQHF
TRBJ2-5,TRBV5-1,TRBD2,.,TGCGCCAGCAGCTTGCCCCTAGCGGGGGGGGCAGAGACCCAGTACTTC,CASSLPLAGGAETQYF
TRBJ1-2,TRBV24-1,.,.,TGTGCCACCAGTGCGTGGGGCCTTGGCAGACCTAACTATGGCTACACCTTC,CATSAWGLGRPNYGYTF
TRBJ2-7,TRBV4-2,TRBD1,.,TGTGCCAGCAGCCAAGAAGGGACAGGGCCCCTCTACGAGCAGTACTTC,CASSQEGTGPLYEQYF
TRBJ2-7,TRBV30,.,.,TGTGCCTGGAGTAAGACTACAGGGACTATGCAGTACTTC,CAWSKTTGTMQYF
TRBJ2-5,TRBV5-1,.,.,TGCGCCAGCAGCTTGGTTTCCAGGCGGGCAGGAGGTGAGACCCAGTACTTC,CASSLVSRRAGGETQYF
TRBJ1-5,TRBV6-5,.,once,TGTGCCAGCAGGAAACAGGGCGGGCAGCCCCAGCATTTT,CASRKQGGQPQHF
TRBJ1-4,TRBV14,.,.,TGTGCCAGCAGCCAAGGGGGCTGGGGTGAAAAACTGTTTTTT,CASSQGGWGEKLFF
TRBJ2-1,TRBV9,TRBD1,.,TGTGCCAGCAGCCCAAGACAGGGGGCGATCTCCTACAATGAGCAGTTCTTC,CASSPRQGAISYNEQFF
TRBJ1-2,TRBV7-9,.,.,TGTGCCAGCAGCTCTGATTCTGGGGGAGGCTACACCTTC,CASSSDSGGGYTF
TRBJ2-3,TRBV7-3,TRBD2,.,TGTGCCAGCAGCTTAGGACTAGCGGGGTTAACAGATACGCAGTATTTT,CASSLGLAGLTDTQYF
TRBJ1-2,TRBV30,.,.,TGTGCCTGGAGCCCCAAGGGGACACCGTTCCTATATGGCTACACCTTC,CAWSPKGTPFLYGYTF
TRBJ2-1,TRBV5-4,.,.,TGTGCCAGCAGCCCCACTAGAAAGGTTAATGAGCAGTTCTTC,CASSPTRKVNEQFF
TRBJ1-2,TRBV6-2/TRBV6-3,.,.,TGTGCCAGCAGTTACGGCATGGGGAGTGGCTACACCTTC,CASSYGMGSGYTF
TRBJ1-6,TRBV6-5,.,.,TGTGCCAGCAGTTACGTCATCTCCTATAATTCACCCCTCCACTTT,CASSYVISYNSPLHF
TRBJ2-7,TRBV6-5,.,.,TGTGCCAGCAGTTTCCTGCCCCGCTACGAGCAGTACTTC,CASSFLPRYEQYF
TRBJ1-1,TRBV30,.,.,TGTGCCTGGAGTTGGACGAACACTGAAGCTTTCTTT,CAWSWTNTEAFF
TRBJ1-1,TRBV3-1/TRBV3-2,.,.,TGTGCCAGCAGCCATGAGGGAGAAGCTTTCTTT,CASSHEGEAFF
TRBJ1-5,TRBV4-1,.,.,TGCGCCAGCAGCCTTATGCCGGTGGGTCAGCCCCAGCATTTT,CASSLMPVGQPQHF
TRBJ1-3,TRBV27,.,.,TGTGCCAGCAGTTTACGGGCCCCCGCCTCTGGAAACACCATATATTTT,CASSLRAPASGNTIYF
TRBJ2-3,TRBV5-1,.,.,TGCGCCAGCACATTGGGGGGCAGTACAACAGATACGCAGTATTTT,CASTLGGSTTDTQYF
TRBJ1-5,TRBV3-1/TRBV3-2,TRBD1,.,TGTGCCAGCAGCCAAGTGAGGGGGCTGGCGCCCCAGCATTTT,CASSQVRGLAPQHF
TRBJ2-1,TRBV3-1/TRBV3-2,.,.,TGTGCCAGCAGCCAATGGGGGGATCGTGGGGCTGAGCAGTTCTTC,CASSQWGDRGAEQFF
TRBJ1-1,TRBV30,.,.,TGTGCCTCGCAGGGGTTCGCTGAAGCTTTCTTT,CASQGFAEAFF
TRBJ1-1,TRBV6-5,.,once,TGTGCCAGCAGTTACGGATCAGGGGCTACTGAAGCTTTCTTT,CASSYGSGATEAFF
TRBJ1-1,TRBV27,.,.,TGTGCCAGCAGTACCCCCACAGGGTCGCCCAGGAACACTGAAGCTTTCTTT,CASSTPTGSPRNTEAFF
TRBJ2-1,TRBV2,TRBD2,.,TGTGCCAGCATCCCGGAGGCTAGCGGGGGGGCAGATGAGCAGTTCTTC,CASIPEASGGADEQFF
TRBJ1-5,TRBV30,TRBD1,.,TGTGCCTGGAGCGGACAGGGCAATCAGCCCCAGCATTTT,CAWSGQGNQPQHF
TRBJ1-2,TRBV7-2,TRBD1,.,TGTGCCAGCAGCTTAACAGGGGGCGCAATTGGAGGAAACTATGGCTACACCTTC,CASSLTGGAIGGNYGYTF
TRBJ1-4,TRBV6-6,TRBD1,.,TGTGCCAGCAGTAAGGACAGGGAGAGTGAGAAACTGTTTTTT,CASSKDRESEKLFF
TRBJ2-1,TRBV5-5,TRBD1,.,TGTGCCAGCAGCCCCTTCCCCCCCGGGACAGGCGCATACAATGAGCAGTTCTTC,CASSPFPPGTGAYNEQFF
TRBJ1-4,TRBV2,.,.,TGTGCCAGCATCTCGGAATTGGGTTTTGGAAAACTGTTTTTT,CASISELGFGKLFF
TRBJ2-1,TRBV28,TRBD2,.,TGTGCCAGCAGCCTTGGACTAGCGGGGGGCCTACGGAGCTCCTACAATGAGCAGTTCTTC,CASSLGLAGGLRSSYNEQFF
TRBJ2-7,TRBV11-2,.,.,TGTGCCAGCAGCTTGGGCGGGGTCACCTACGAGCAGTACTTC,CASSLGGVTYEQYF
TRBJ2-7,TRBV6-5,.,few,TGTGCCAGACTACTGTACGAGCAGTACTTC,CARLLYEQYF
TRBJ2-1,TRBV7-3,.,.,TGTGCCAGCAGCCCGGGGATCGTCAATGAGCAGTTCTTC,CASSPGIVNEQFF
TRBJ1-2,TRBV30,.,.,TGTGCCTGTAGCCAGGGCTACACCTTC,CACSQGYTF
TRBJ2-3,TRBV30,TRBD1,.,TGTGCCTGGATGGGACAGAGCACAGATACGCAGTATTTT,CAWMGQSTDTQYF
TRBJ2-5,TRBV3-1/TRBV3-2,.,.,TGTGCCAGCAGCCAAGACGTCGGGACCAGCCCGCACTTC,CASSQDVGTSPHF
TRBJ1-6,TRBV30,.,.,TGTGCCTGGAGTGGATCACCGGTTACGACCCTCCACTTT,CAWSGSPVTTLHF
TRBJ2-4,TRBV29-1,.,.,TGCAGCGTTGCCCCAGGGGAAGCCAAAAACATTCAGTACTTC,CSVAPGEAKNIQYF
TRBJ2-7,TRBV7-9,.,once,TGTGCCAGCAGCTTAGCGGGGGTACACTACGAGCAGTACTTC,CASSLAGVHYEQYF
TRBJ2-1,TRBV6-2/TRBV6-3,TRBD2,.,TGTGCCAGCAGTTACTGGGGGACTAGCGGTGTAAAAGAGCAGTTCTTC,CASSYWGTSGVKEQFF